Following are 30 T cell receptor beta chains from one sample sequenced in a study of blood T cell repertoires in COVID-19. The method was immunoSEQ multiplex PCR; TCRdb's version includes in-frame clones alone and lacks a portion of them. The sample includes about 190,000 clones, more than 60% seen only once; the top ten take less than 15%. Sequencing input: peripheral blood. The receptor source for this set is a man between 45 and 60 years old who had recovered from COVID-19.

This chain uses TRBV5-8 with TRBJ2-5; D might be TRBD1 (6 bases). From germline, CDR1 is SGHTS and CDR2 YDEGEE. This CDR3 region has 13 residues. V dropped 5 bases and J dropped 0 bases, with 8 bases sitting between them. The CDR3 DNA reads as TGTGCCAGCAGGACAGGTTACCAAGAGACCCAGTACTTC. It specifies CASRTGYQETQYF.

V is TRBV18 and J is TRBJ2-2; TRBD2 matches at 13 bases. V shed 3 bases, J shed 7 bases, and the junction held 5 bases outside the gene matches. Germline CDR1 KGHSH, CDR2 LQKENI. The CDR3 is 16 amino acids. The CDR3 bases are TGTGCCAGCTCACCCAGGACTAGCGGGAGTGGCGGGGAGCTGTTTTTT. Its translation is CASSPRTSGSGGELFF.

The V call is TRBV30, the J call TRBJ2-1, with a weak D call TRBD2 (6 bases). V lost 5 bases and J lost 9, with 23 bases in between. This CDR3 spans 15 amino acids. CDR1 GTSNPN and CDR2 SVGIG come from the germline V gene (reference sequence). CDR3: CAWSVEGSVGGEQFF. CDR3 coding DNA: TGTGCCTGGTCGGTGGAGGGGTCGGTTGGTGGTGAGCAGTTCTTC.

This sequence joins TRBV6-1 and TRBJ1-2, with TRBD1 matching over 10 bases. The germline gives CDR1 MNHNS, CDR2 SASEGT. With 1 base clipped from V and 4 bases from J, the junction kept 6 bases outside the gene matches. The CDR3 sequence is 16 residues long. Here the CDR3 DNA reads TGTGCCAGCAGTGAAGTTGCTCGGACAGGGGGCTATGGCTACACCTTC. Translation: CASSEVARTGGYGYTF.

Written as DNA, the CDR3 is TGTGCCAGTAGTATAGAATCGGGGACAAGCCTTAACACTGAAGCTTTCTTT. This translates into CASSIESGTSLNTEAFF. This chain connects TRBV19 to TRBJ1-1, with D possibly matching TRBD1 (6 bases). The CDR3 runs 17 residues. Germline CDR1 and CDR2: LNHDA and SQIVND (reference sequence). The V end lost 0 bases, the J end lost 2 bases, and 16 bases lay between the germline ends.

This clone was seen once. The rearrangement uses TRBV7-2 and TRBJ2-7, with a possible D match to TRBD2 (5 bases). The CDR3 has 16 residues. Trimming left V 1 base short and J 0 bases short, with 13 bases between. Per germline, CDR1 SGHTA and CDR2 FQGNSA. The CDR3 coding sequence is TGTGCCAGCAGCTTAGTAGAGTCTAGCAGCTCCTACGAGCAGTACTTC. Protein sequence: CASSLVESSSSYEQYF.

The rearrangement links TRBV6-6 to TRBJ1-2; TRBD1 might be the D (6 bases). Germline CDR1 MNHNY, CDR2 SVGAGI (reference sequence). The CDR3 loop spans 15 amino acids. Trimming stripped 9 bases from V and 4 bases from J, with 21 bases between. The CDR3 DNA reads as TGTGCCAGTAAAAAAGCTGAAGGGGGTGCCTATGGCTACACCTTC. Encoded protein: CASKKAEGGAYGYTF.

The chain combines TRBV11-1 with TRBJ2-7; possible D gene TRBD2, 6 bases. Germline V CDR1 and CDR2: SGHAT, FQDESV (reference sequence). The CDR3 runs 13 residues. V shed 5 bases and J shed 4 bases, with 12 bases lying between them. CDR3 DNA: TGTGCCAGCAGCAAGTCGGGACTTTACGAGCAGTACTTC. Translation gives CASSKSGLYEQYF. Full variable domain (rest looked up from reference TRBV11-1 and TRBJ2-7): EAEVAQSPRYKITEKSQAVAFWCDPISGHATLYWYRQILGQGPELLVQFQDESVVDDSQLPKDRFSAERLKGVDSTLKIQPAELGDSAMYLCASSKSGLYEQYFGPGTRLTVT.

The chain links TRBV30 to TRBJ2-2, with 8 bases aligning to TRBD1. The CDR3 spans 13 residues. V shed 7 bases, J shed 0 bases, and the junction held 1 base outside the gene matches. The germline gives CDR1 GTSNPN, CDR2 SVGIG (reference sequence). The CDR3 sequence is CALDRANTGELFF. The CDR3 region has the DNA TGTGCCTTGGACAGGGCGAACACCGGGGAGCTGTTTTTT.

This clone was observed once. This chain connects TRBV2 to TRBJ2-7; possible D gene TRBD2, 6 bases. Germline CDR1 is SNHLY and CDR2 is FYNNEI. Trimming stripped 0 bases from V and 6 bases from J, with 15 bases between. CDR3 size: 15 residues. The CDR3 DNA is TGTGCCAGCAGTGAAGCAGGAGGGAGCGGCATCGAGCAGTACTTC. Protein: CASSEAGGSGIEQYF.

The chain employs TRBV21-1 and TRBJ2-1; TRBD2 is the table's D call and was not checked against the DNA. TRBV21-1 is recorded as a pseudogene. The CDR3 totals 19 residues. In DNA, the CDR3 is TGTGCCAGCAGTGGGAGGGGATTCTCTGGGACTAGCGGATACAATGAGCAGTTCTTC. Encoded protein: CASSGRGFSGTSGYNEQFF.

This chain links TRBV28 with TRBJ1-1; D possibly corresponds to TRBD1 (5 bases). Per germline, CDR1 MDHEN and CDR2 SYDVKM. This CDR3 has 16 amino acids. Trimming removed 6 bases from V and 0 bases from J, with 17 bases in between. CDR3 region: CASREYGGTLNTEAFF. The CDR3 DNA follows: TGTGCCAGCAGAGAGTACGGCGGGACGCTGAACACTGAAGCTTTCTTT.

The genes are TRBV28 and TRBJ2-7; D not resolved. Between the trimmed V and J ends, which lost 3 bases and 3 bases, there was a span of 12 bases. The CDR3 is 14 residues long. The germline V gene encodes CDR1 MDHEN and CDR2 SYDVKM. The CDR3 DNA reads as TGTGCCAGCAGTTTGCGCAAGAGAGTCTACGAGCAGTACTTC. Translated, it gives CASSLRKRVYEQYF.

The J gene is TRBJ2-2, the V gene TRBV6-5, with D maybe TRBD2 (6 bases). CDR1 is MNHEY and CDR2 is SVGAGI in the germline V gene. The CDR3 totals 14 residues. Trimming stripped 5 bases from V and 5 bases from J, with 12 bases between. CDR3: CASSRTEGTGELFF. The CDR3 DNA follows: TGTGCCAGCAGTCGGACGGAGGGTACCGGGGAGCTGTTTTTT.

The chain combines TRBV19 with TRBJ2-1, with 11 bases aligning to TRBD2. This CDR3 contains 14 residues. Germline CDR1 and CDR2: LNHDA and SQIVND (reference sequence). After removal of 5 bases from V and 8 bases from J, the junction contained 5 bases not matched to a gene. The CDR3 sequence is CASSVLAGDYEQFF. Written as DNA, the CDR3 is TGTGCCAGTAGTGTACTAGCGGGAGACTATGAGCAGTTCTTC.

This rearrangement joins TRBV7-8 to TRBJ2-7; 7 bases map to TRBD2. Germline CDR1 reads SGHVS; CDR2 reads FQNEAQ. With 6 bases clipped from V and 7 bases from J, the junction kept 12 bases outside the gene matches. The CDR3 is 14 residues long. This chain's CDR3 is CASRYSLAAGEQYF. CDR3 coding DNA: TGTGCCAGCAGATACAGCCTAGCGGCAGGGGAGCAGTACTTC.

This rearrangement joins TRBV5-4 to TRBJ2-7; TRBD1 matches 8 bases. This CDR3 comprises 18 residues. Germline CDR1 is SGHNT and CDR2 is YYREEE (reference sequence). The V gene end was trimmed by 0 bases and the J gene end by 5 bases; junction bases not matched to a gene: 16. The CDR3 bases are TGTGCCAGCAGCTTGGTAGAGTCGGTTGGGACAGGTGACGACGAGCAGTACTTC. It codes for CASSLVESVGTGDDEQYF.

This clone appeared once. The J gene is TRBJ1-5, the V gene TRBV18, with 8 bases aligning to TRBD1. V lost 2 bases and J lost 5; bases outside the gene matches: 5. Germline V CDR1 and CDR2: KGHSH, LQKENI. The length of the CDR3 is 15 residues. DNA for the CDR3: TGTGCCAGCTCACCAGGCAGGGGGCATGATCAGCCCCAGCATTTT. Its protein is CASSPGRGHDQPQHF.

The chain is built from TRBV18 and TRBJ2-5, with 10 bases identical to TRBD2. This CDR3 contains 16 residues. The V segment lost 2 bases and the J segment 5 bases; nucleotides outside the gene matches: 8. The germline V gene has CDR1 KGHSH and CDR2 LQKENI. The CDR3 DNA reads TGTGCCAGCTCACCAAGGGCTAGCGGGAGTAGCGAGACCCAGTACTTC. It is translated as CASSPRASGSSETQYF.

The chain recombines TRBV9 with TRBJ1-5, with 7 bases lining up with TRBD1. This CDR3 spans 13 amino acids. CDR1 is SGDLS, CDR2 YYNGEE, per germline. V lost 3 bases and J lost 4; bases outside the gene matches: 1. DNA of the CDR3: TGTGCCAGCAGCGCGACAGGGAATCAGCCCCAGCATTTT. Translated: CASSATGNQPQHF. Full variable domain (rest looked up from reference TRBV9 and TRBJ1-5): DSGVTQTPKHLITATGQRVTLRCSPRSGDLSVYWYQQSLDQGLQFLIQYYNGEERAKGNILERFSAQQFPDLHSELNLSSLELGDSALYFCASSATGNQPQHFGDGTRLSIL.

The chain recombines TRBV10-3 with TRBJ1-3; D unclear. CDR3 length equals 15 residues. Deletions cut 0 bases from V and 1 base from J, with 7 bases between. Germline assignment: CDR1 ENHRY and CDR2 SYGVKD. CDR3: CAISESRGSGNTIYF. The DNA of the CDR3 is TGTGCCATCAGTGAGTCGAGAGGGTCTGGAAACACCATATATTTT.

This chain connects TRBV27 to TRBJ1-3; 7 bases line up with TRBD1. V trimming: 6 bases; J trimming: 0 bases; junction bases outside the gene matches: 5. The CDR3 consists of 15 residues. CDR1 is MNHEY and CDR2 is SMNVEV in the germline V gene (reference sequence). DNA for the CDR3: TGTGCCAGCAGGGACAGGCCCCACTCTGGAAACACCATATATTTT. As protein: CASRDRPHSGNTIYF.

The V and J genes are TRBV7-2 and TRBJ2-7; TRBD2 is a possible D gene (5 bases). V was cut by 5 bases and J by 0 bases, with 11 bases left in between. The length of the CDR3 is 14 residues. The germline V gene encodes CDR1 SGHTA and CDR2 FQGNSA. CDR3 in DNA: TGTGCCAGCAGCCCGCGGGTGCGCTCCTACGAGCAGTACTTC. Amino acids: CASSPRVRSYEQYF.

The count of this clone is one. V usage is TRBV3-1 (or the pseudogene TRBV3-2) and J usage is TRBJ2-1, with TRBD1 matching over 7 bases. This CDR3 comprises 14 residues. Germline-derived CDR1 and CDR2 are LGHDT and YNNKEL (reference sequence). The junction had 12 bases not matched to a gene; V was cut back by 8 bases and J by 8 bases. The CDR3 bases are TGTGCCAGCCGTAACAGACAGGGCGTCCATGAGCAGTTCTTC. This sequence encodes CASRNRQGVHEQFF.

The V and J genes are TRBV25-1 and TRBJ2-1; 10 nucleotides line up with TRBD2. CDR1 and CDR2 from the germline V gene are MGHDK and SYGVNS. V gave up 7 bases and J gave up 3 bases; unmatched junction bases: 6. The CDR3 spans 15 residues. The chain's CDR3 is CASTPSGSLYNEQFF. The DNA of the CDR3 is TGTGCCAGCACCCCTAGCGGGAGCCTCTACAATGAGCAGTTCTTC. The variable domain in full, completed from reference TRBV25-1 and TRBJ2-1, reads EADIYQTPRYLVIGTGKKITLECSQTMGHDKMYWYQQDPGMELHLIHYSYGVNSTEKGDLSSESTVSRIRTEHFPLTLESARPSHTSQYLCASTPSGSLYNEQFFGPGTRLTVL.

The J gene is TRBJ2-1, the V gene TRBV5-1; 7 nucleotides align to TRBD2. The V and J ends lost 4 bases and 7 bases, in that order; junction bases with no gene match: 11. This CDR3 comprises 15 residues. Germline V gene data show CDR1 as SGHRS and CDR2 as YFSETQ. The CDR3 DNA sequence: TGCGCCAGCAGCGGGAGGGGCAGGGCAGAAAATGAGCAGTTCTTC. Translation: CASSGRGRAENEQFF.

In its sample, this clone was seen a few times. The V and J genes are TRBV18 and TRBJ1-2; maybe TRBD1 (6 bases). The CDR3 contains 15 residues. Germline V lookup: CDR1 KGHSH, CDR2 LQKENI. V shed 0 bases and J shed 4 bases, with 12 bases lying between them. The CDR3 reads CASSPPIQGSYGYTF. CDR3 coding DNA: TGTGCCAGCTCACCACCGATACAGGGTAGCTATGGCTACACCTTC.

The genes are TRBV12-5 and TRBJ2-2, with TRBD2 identical over 15 bases. Germline V gene data show CDR1 as LGHNT and CDR2 as FRNRAP. The CDR3 is made up of 20 amino acids. Germline trimming cut 1 base from V and 0 bases from J; bases unmatched to any gene: 6. The DNA for the CDR3 is TGTGCTAGTGGTTTGGAGGGACTAGCGGGAGGCCTGGCGAACACCGGGGAGCTGTTTTTT. Translated, it gives CASGLEGLAGGLANTGELFF.

The chain uses TRBV4-1 and TRBJ1-1, with D tentatively TRBD1 (6 bases). Trimming left V 4 bases short and J 1 base short, with 13 bases between. This CDR3 contains 15 residues. CDR1 and CDR2 (germline): MGHRA, YSYEKL. The CDR3 DNA follows: TGCGCCAGCAGCCGAAACCCGGGACAGAACACTGAAGCTTTCTTT. Encoded protein: CASSRNPGQNTEAFF.

The rearrangement links TRBV5-8 to TRBJ2-7, with 8 bases identical to TRBD1. The CDR3 totals 15 residues. Trimming took 4 bases from V and 3 from J; bases not matched to a gene: 9. Germline CDR1 reads SGHTS; CDR2 reads YDEGEE. CDR3 amino acids: CASSADRVENYEQYF. Written as DNA, the CDR3 is TGTGCCAGCAGCGCGGACAGGGTGGAAAACTACGAGCAGTACTTC.